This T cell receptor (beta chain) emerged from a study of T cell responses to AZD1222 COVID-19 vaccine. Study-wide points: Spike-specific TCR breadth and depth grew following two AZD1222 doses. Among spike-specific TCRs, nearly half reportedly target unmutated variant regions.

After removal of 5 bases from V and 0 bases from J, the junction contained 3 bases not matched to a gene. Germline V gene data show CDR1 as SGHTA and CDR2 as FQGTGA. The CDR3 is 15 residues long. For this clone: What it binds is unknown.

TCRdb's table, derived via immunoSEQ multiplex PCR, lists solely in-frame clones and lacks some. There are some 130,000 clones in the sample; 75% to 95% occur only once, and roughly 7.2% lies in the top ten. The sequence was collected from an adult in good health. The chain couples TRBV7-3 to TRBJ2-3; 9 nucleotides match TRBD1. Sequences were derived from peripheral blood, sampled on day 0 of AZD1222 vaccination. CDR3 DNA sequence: TGTGCCAGCAGCGCGGGACAGGGTAGCACAGATACGCAGTATTTT. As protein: CASSAGQGSTDTQYF. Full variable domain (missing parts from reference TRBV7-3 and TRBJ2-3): GAGVSQTPSNKVTEKGKYVELRCDPISGHTALYWYRQSLGQGPEFLIYFQGTGAADDSGLPNDRFFAVRPEGSVSTLKIQRTERGDSAVYLCASSAGQGSTDTQYFGPGTRLTVL.